Below, one T cell receptor beta chain is given with its context. The antigen remains unidentified. The method was immunoSEQ multiplex PCR; TCRdb's version includes in-frame clones alone and lacks a portion of them. Of just over 20,000 clones in the sample, approximately 80% were seen once. This entry is derived from a study of T cell responses to AZD1222 COVID-19 vaccine. Whole-study findings and limits: It was only a handful of AZD1222 recipients who were seropositive at baseline.

CDR3 length equals 15 residues. Trimming stripped 6 bases from V and 2 bases from J, with 11 bases between. CDR1 is MDHEN and CDR2 is SYDVKM in the germline V gene. The TCR sequence derives from an adult in good health. The starting material was peripheral blood, obtained on day 0 of AZD1222 vaccination. The chain uses TRBV28 and TRBJ1-6, with unresolved D. The CDR3 sequence is CASRLGITYNSPLHF. The CDR3 nucleotides are TGTGCCAGCAGATTAGGTATTACCTATAATTCACCCCTCCACTTT.